This entry lists 6 T cell receptor beta chains sequenced from one sample in a study of shared T cell receptors in the human thymus. The protocol was immunoSEQ multiplex PCR, while the TCRdb copy is restricted to in-frame clones and leaves out a portion. The sample carries approximately 760,000 clones, approximately 83% recorded once. This same sample was also part of a study on human thymus T cells.

Sequencing input: thymocytes. Receptors were obtained from a girl less than two years old with a congenital heart defect.

The rearrangement uses TRBV2 and TRBJ2-3, with 15 bases that match TRBD2. From germline, CDR1 is SNHLY and CDR2 FYNNEI. V shed 5 bases and J 1 base; nucleotides not matched to a gene: 19. This CDR3 spans 22 amino acids. The CDR3 region has the DNA TGTGCCAGCAGTACAGGACTAGCGGGGGGGCCGAAGGTCCCTTTTGGCACAGATACGCAGTATTTT. It codes for CASSTGLAGGPKVPFGTDTQYF.

Written as DNA, the CDR3 is TGTGCCAGCAGCCAAGATTTAACTAGTCCGTCGTTCTTC. This codes for CASSQDLTSPSFF. The V call is TRBV14, the J call TRBJ2-1, with D perhaps TRBD2 (5 bases). Germline V lookup: CDR1 SGHDN, CDR2 FVKESK. This CDR3 is built from 13 residues. V was shortened by 0 bases and J by 15 bases, with 15 bases between the two germline ends.

The chain couples TRBV7-7 to TRBJ2-2; 7 bases map to TRBD2. Germline CDR1 and CDR2: SSHAT and FNYEAQ (reference sequence). The CDR3 consists of 13 residues. As DNA, the CDR3 is TGTGCTAGCGGGCGGGGTATCACCGGGGAGCTGTTTTTT. This sequence encodes CASGRGITGELFF.

This clone was seen only a few times. The chain is built from TRBV6-5 and TRBJ2-3; D is perhaps TRBD2 (6 bases). V gave up 1 base and J gave up 4 bases, with 9 bases separating them. The CDR3 contains 14 residues. Germline lookup yields CDR1 MNHEY and CDR2 SVGAGI. The CDR3 sequence: CASSYWDSPDTQYF. In nucleotides, the CDR3 is TGTGCCAGCAGTTACTGGGACTCGCCAGATACGCAGTATTTT.

The genes are TRBV9 and TRBJ2-7; TRBD1 might be the D (5 bases). Trimming took 7 bases from V and 4 from J, leaving 15 bases between them. Germline V CDR1 and CDR2: SGDLS, YYNGEE. This CDR3 is 13 amino acids long. CDR3 protein: CASGEDQGYEQYF. The CDR3 nucleotides read TGTGCCAGCGGAGAGGATCAGGGATACGAGCAGTACTTC.

J is TRBJ2-3 and V is TRBV9, with TRBD2 matching 8 bases. The CDR3 extends over 15 amino acids. Germline V lookup: CDR1 SGDLS, CDR2 YYNGEE. V was clipped by 6 bases and J by 2 bases; unmatched bases: 8. CDR3 residues: CASTPPGGPTDTQYF. The CDR3 region has the DNA TGTGCCAGCACCCCTCCGGGGGGGCCCACAGATACGCAGTATTTT.